This record concerns one T cell receptor (beta chain) sequence. Its antigen is undetermined. The sample is drawn from a study of high-grade serous ovarian cancer treatment subgroups. Tumor samples were taken before definitive surgery or chemotherapy. The protocol was immunoSEQ multiplex PCR, while the TCRdb copy is restricted to in-frame clones and leaves out a portion. The sample consists of 5,500 to 7,500 clones, about 81% of them appearing once. Study-level findings and limits: Clonal relatedness tracked neoantigen level, and by trend copy number and mutation load.

The CDR3 is made up of 16 amino acids. V dropped 2 bases and J dropped 0 bases, with 14 bases sitting between them. Germline V lookup: CDR1 SGHRS, CDR2 YFSETQ. This chain joins TRBV5-1 and TRBJ1-1; a possible D gene is TRBD1 (6 bases). This TCR derives from a human donor with high-grade serous ovarian cancer. The sample comprised tumor tissue. This CDR3 reads CASSLTRGGMNTEAFF. The CDR3 DNA sequence: TGCGCCAGCAGCTTAACGAGGGGGGGGATGAACACTGAAGCTTTCTTT.